Each of the 26 T cell receptor beta chains below was sequenced from the same sample in a study of blood T cell repertoires in COVID-19 (dated by TCRdb to the early 2020s). Libraries came from the immunoSEQ multiplex PCR assay. Imported from immuneACCESS, the table was reduced by TCRdb to in-frame sequences with V and J called. These copies leave out some clones; in studies compared against another copy, an unresolved V gene accounts for under half, and the cause of the remainder is not known. Present in this sample are a few hundred thousand clones, roughly four fifths of which were seen just once. The top ten clones comprise about 3.4% of the sample. The sequenced sample consisted of PBMCs or T cells enriched from blood (not recorded which). These receptors all stem from a man aged 50-59 years who had recovered from COVID-19.

This chain connects TRBV19 to TRBJ1-5, with D tentatively TRBD1 (5 bases). Per germline, CDR1 LNHDA and CDR2 SQIVND (reference sequence). The CDR3 is 16 residues long. V was trimmed by 7 bases and J by 4 bases, leaving 20 bases between them. The DNA of the CDR3 is TGTGCCAGTACTAGATCAGGGCCCGGTGGGAATCAGCCCCAGCATTTT. Its protein is CASTRSGPGGNQPQHF. The full variable domain, rest sourced from reference TRBV19 and TRBJ1-5, is DGGITQSPKYLFRKEGQNVTLSCEQNLNHDAMYWYRQDPGQGLRLIYYSQIVNDFQKGDIAEGYSVSREKKESFPLTVTSAQKNPTAFYLCASTRSGPGGNQPQHFGDGTRLSIL.

The chain employs TRBV30 and TRBJ2-5, with 11 bases aligning to TRBD1. J gave up 2 bases and V 2 bases, and 4 bases lay outside the gene matches. The CDR3 is 15 residues long. Germline V gene sequence: CDR1 GTSNPN, CDR2 SVGIG (reference sequence). In nucleotides, the CDR3 is TGTGCCTGGAGTCCGGACAGGGGGCGTCAAGAGACCCAGTACTTC. This sequence encodes CAWSPDRGRQETQYF.

In nucleotides, the CDR3 is TGTGCCACCAGCAGAGATGGGGTCGGAGGTCTTAGTAATGAGCAGTTCTTC. Translation: CATSRDGVGGLSNEQFF. V gene TRBV15 combines with J gene TRBJ2-1, with TRBD2 as a possible D gene (5 bases). CDR1 is LNHNV and CDR2 is YYDKDF in the germline V gene (reference sequence). Trimming took off 0 bases at V and 7 bases at J, with 19 bases between the two ends. This CDR3 is 17 amino acids long.

As to this clone: Distinct nucleotide sequences in the sample also encode this CDR3. DNA of the CDR3: TGTGCCAGCAGCAGGGACAGAAACTATGGCTACACCTTC. Protein: CASSRDRNYGYTF. V gene TRBV6-5 combines with J gene TRBJ1-2; 7 bases align to TRBD1. The CDR3 totals 13 residues. The V and J ends lost 6 bases and 2 bases, in that order; junction bases with no gene match: 3. The germline V gene has CDR1 MNHEY and CDR2 SVGAGI.

The CDR3: CASSWGQNTEAFF. The CDR3, as DNA: TGTGCCAGCAGTTGGGGACAGAACACTGAAGCTTTCTTT. V gene TRBV6-2 or TRBV6-3 combines with J gene TRBJ1-1; the D gene is possibly TRBD1 (6 bases). V gave up 4 bases and J gave up 1 base, with 7 bases separating them. This CDR3 contains 13 residues. The germline V gene has CDR1 MNHEY and CDR2 SVGEGT.

This clone has only a few counts. The chain is built from TRBV21-1 and TRBJ1-1. TRBV21-1 is termed a pseudogene. This CDR3 has 16 amino acids. Here the CDR3 reads CASSKGAGEGFTEAFF. CDR3 coding DNA: TGTGCCAGCAGCAAAGGGGCAGGTGAGGGCTTCACTGAAGCTTTCTTT.

The rearrangement links TRBV28 to TRBJ1-4, with 7 bases matching TRBD1. V lost 7 bases and J lost 4; bases outside the gene matches: 6. This CDR3 is built from 14 residues. Germline-derived CDR1 and CDR2 are MDHEN and SYDVKM. The CDR3 sequence is CASTPGQRNEKLFF. The CDR3 nucleotides are TGTGCCAGCACTCCGGGACAGCGTAATGAAAAACTGTTTTTT.

The gene calls are TRBV18 and TRBJ1-2; possibly TRBD1 for D (6 bases). This CDR3 comprises 14 residues. The ends were cut back, 3 bases at V and 4 bases at J, with 12 bases in the middle. Germline V gene data show CDR1 as KGHSH and CDR2 as LQKENI. The CDR3 DNA follows: TGTGCCAGCTCACCGGGCAGGGGTGCCTATGGCTACACCTTC. This encodes CASSPGRGAYGYTF.

Only a few counts were recorded for this clone. The chain is built from TRBV11-2 and TRBJ1-6; 7 positions match TRBD1. The ends lost 4 bases at V and 7 bases at J; junction bases unmatched: 10. The CDR3 covers 16 residues. Germline loops: CDR1 SGHAT, CDR2 FQNNGV. The CDR3 nucleotides read TGTGCCAGCAGCTCCTCCCGGGGACAGTGGAATTCACCCCTCCACTTT. It encodes CASSSSRGQWNSPLHF.

The chain combines TRBV5-4 with TRBJ1-1; 9 nucleotides line up with TRBD1. There are 14 residues in the CDR3. J gave up 6 bases and V 4 bases, and 7 bases lay outside the gene matches. The germline V gene encodes CDR1 SGHNT and CDR2 YYREEE (reference sequence). The CDR3 loop is CASSKPGQGPEAFF. The CDR3 nucleotides read TGTGCCAGCAGCAAACCGGGACAGGGCCCTGAAGCTTTCTTT.

The genes are TRBV29-1 and TRBJ1-1, with 8 positions matching TRBD1. V dropped 4 bases and J dropped 4; count of bases not matched to a gene: 8. The CDR3 consists of 14 residues. Germline values: CDR1 SQVTM, CDR2 ANQGSEA. In DNA form, the CDR3 reads TGCAGCGTTGTGGCGCAGGGGGCAGGCACTGAAGCTTTCTTT. Its translation is CSVVAQGAGTEAFF.

The V call is TRBV27, the J call TRBJ2-7, with a weak D call TRBD1 (6 bases). CDR3 length: 13 residues. Germline loops: CDR1 MNHEY, CDR2 SMNVEV (reference sequence). Deletions cut 8 bases from V and 4 bases from J, with 15 bases between. The CDR3, as DNA: TGTGCCAGCTTTCCCCGAGGGGGTTACGAGCAGTACTTC. Translation gives CASFPRGGYEQYF.

This clone was seen more than once but under ten times. The rearrangement joins TRBV5-1 to TRBJ2-3; D may be TRBD2 (5 bases). Germline V gives CDR1 SGHRS, CDR2 YFSETQ. The CDR3 has 15 amino acids. With 0 bases removed from V and 0 bases from J, the gap between germline ends came to 8 bases. CDR3 bases: TGCGCCAGCAGCTTGGCCAGCGGTAGCACAGATACGCAGTATTTT. It yields the protein CASSLASGSTDTQYF.

This sequence joins TRBV2 and TRBJ2-3; tentatively, D is TRBD2 (7 bases). CDR1 and CDR2 from the germline V gene are SNHLY and FYNNEI. This CDR3 comprises 13 residues. Trimming left V 8 bases short and J 6 bases short, with 15 bases between. The CDR3 reads CASCRGARDTQYF. The CDR3 bases are TGTGCCAGCTGTCGGGGGGCGAGGGATACGCAGTATTTT.

The gene calls are TRBV29-1 and TRBJ2-7; D unresolved. The CDR3 has 12 residues. Germline CDR1 reads SQVTM; CDR2 reads ANQGSEA. Trimming took off 3 bases at V and 2 bases at J, with 8 bases between the two ends. CDR3 DNA: TGCAGCGTTGAGTCCAGAACCTACGAGCAGTACTTC. Translated: CSVESRTYEQYF.

J is TRBJ1-2 and V is TRBV28; 8 bases line up with TRBD1. After removal of 6 bases from V and 8 bases from J, the junction contained 8 bases not matched to a gene. The CDR3 runs 13 residues. The germline V gene encodes CDR1 MDHEN and CDR2 SYDVKM. The DNA of the CDR3 is TGTGCCAGCAGAAGGGACAGGTTTTTAGGCTACACCTTC. It translates to CASRRDRFLGYTF.

The J gene is TRBJ1-3, the V gene TRBV28, with D unclear. V shed 6 bases and J shed 4 bases, with 22 bases lying between them. The CDR3 extends over 17 amino acids. CDR1 is MDHEN and CDR2 is SYDVKM in the germline V gene. The CDR3: CASSLDLARQAGNTIYF. DNA of the CDR3: TGTGCCAGCAGCCTCGACCTAGCGAGACAAGCCGGAAACACCATATATTTT.

The CDR3: CAWHVGANTGELFF. CDR3 nucleotides: TGTGCCTGGCACGTGGGAGCGAACACCGGGGAGCTGTTTTTT. This chain connects TRBV30 to TRBJ2-2; TRBD2 is a possible D gene (5 bases). Per the germline V gene, CDR1 is GTSNPN and CDR2 is SVGIG (reference sequence). This CDR3 spans 14 amino acids. V was shortened by 5 bases and J by 0 bases, with 10 bases between the two germline ends.

Details on this clone: In the same sample, other DNA sequences code for this CDR3. The chain is built from TRBV30 and TRBJ2-1; D possibly corresponds to TRBD1 (6 bases). Germline CDR1 is GTSNPN and CDR2 is SVGIG (reference sequence). This CDR3 has 16 residues. Trimming shortened V by 3 bases and J by 0 bases, and 15 bases separated the two germline ends. CDR3 DNA: TGTGCCTGGAGCGTCACCGCAGGGGTCTCCTACAATGAGCAGTTCTTC. Protein product: CAWSVTAGVSYNEQFF.

The chain links TRBV11-3 to TRBJ2-3; D remains ambiguous. V dropped 0 bases and J dropped 1 base, with 5 bases sitting between them. Germline loops: CDR1 SGHNT, CDR2 YENEEA. CDR3 length: 14 amino acids. The CDR3 DNA reads as TGTGCCAGCAGCTTAGAGGCGGGCACAGATACGCAGTATTTT. Protein: CASSLEAGTDTQYF.

The V and J genes are TRBV10-2 and TRBJ2-2; maybe TRBD2 (6 bases). V was cut by 0 bases and J by 4 bases, with 12 bases left in between. Per the germline V gene, CDR1 is WSHSY and CDR2 is SAAADI. This CDR3 region has 16 residues. This CDR3 is CASSESSTSFTGELFF. Here the CDR3 DNA reads TGCGCCAGCAGTGAGTCCTCCACTAGCTTCACCGGGGAGCTGTTTTTT.

The chain combines TRBV30 with TRBJ1-5; no clear D. The germline CDR1 and CDR2 sequences are GTSNPN and SVGIG (reference sequence). The CDR3 sequence is 14 residues long. With 4 bases removed from V and 6 bases from J, the gap between germline ends came to 16 bases. The DNA for the CDR3 is TGTGCCTGGACGTCGGGTTTAGGGAGTCAGCCCCAGCATTTT. Its protein is CAWTSGLGSQPQHF.

This chain links TRBV18 with TRBJ1-2, with 12 bases lining up with TRBD1. J gave up 6 bases and V 5 bases, and 7 bases lay outside the gene matches. The CDR3 runs to 15 residues. Germline V CDR1 and CDR2: KGHSH, LQKENI. CDR3 region: CASSSRDRGRDGYTF. The DNA of the CDR3 is TGTGCCAGCTCATCCCGGGACAGGGGGCGCGATGGCTACACCTTC.

This sequence joins TRBV5-1 and TRBJ1-1; 7 positions match TRBD1. Germline V gene data show CDR1 as SGHRS and CDR2 as YFSETQ. CDR3 length equals 13 residues. The V gene end was trimmed by 3 bases and the J gene end by 6 bases; junction bases not matched to a gene: 5. The CDR3 sequence: CASSSVQGSEAFF. In DNA, the CDR3 is TGCGCCAGCAGCTCCGTACAGGGGTCTGAAGCTTTCTTT. Full variable domain (remainder filled in from reference TRBV5-1 and TRBJ1-1): KAGVTQTPRYLIKTRGQQVTLSCSPISGHRSVSWYQQTPGQGLQFLFEYFSETQRNKGNFPGRFSGRQFSNSRSEMNVSTLELGDSALYLCASSSVQGSEAFFGQGTRLTVV.

This clone was observed once. J is TRBJ1-1 and V is TRBV24-1; 9 positions agree with TRBD1. Germline V gene sequence: CDR1 KGHDR, CDR2 SFDVKD. V shed 4 bases and J 10 bases; nucleotides not matched to a gene: 6. This CDR3 is built from 13 residues. The CDR3 sequence: CATSDDRDRAAFF. In nucleotides, the CDR3 is TGTGCCACCAGTGACGACCGGGACAGGGCAGCTTTCTTT.

The chain joins TRBV4-1 to TRBJ2-7; 10 bases fit TRBD1. CDR3 size: 15 residues. J lost 7 bases, V lost 4 bases, and 10 bases had no gene match. Germline CDR1 reads MGHRA; CDR2 reads YSYEKL. The CDR3: CASSRLPGQGIEQYF. CDR3 in DNA: TGCGCCAGCAGCCGCCTACCGGGACAGGGGATAGAGCAGTACTTC.